The 5 T cell receptor beta chains below all came from one sample that was sequenced in a study of blood T cell repertoires in COVID-19. Assay: immunoSEQ multiplex PCR; the TCRdb copy retains only in-frame clones and omits some. The table shows 65,000 to 90,000 clones, with about four fifths occurring only once. Sequenced: peripheral blood. These receptors all stem from an older woman with acute or convalescent COVID-19.

V and J are TRBV15 and TRBJ1-2; a possible D gene is TRBD1 (6 bases). CDR1 and CDR2 from the germline V gene are LNHNV and YYDKDF (reference sequence). The CDR3 contains 14 residues. Trimming left V 0 bases short and J 7 bases short, with 12 bases between. The CDR3 sequence is CATSREGGPVGYTF. CDR3 DNA: TGTGCCACCAGCAGAGAGGGGGGGCCGGTTGGCTACACCTTC.

This clone was found once. This chain joins TRBV7-9 and TRBJ1-2; a possible D gene is TRBD1 (5 bases). This CDR3 region has 13 residues. The V and J ends lost 5 bases and 6 bases respectively, with 13 bases between them. Germline V CDR1 and CDR2: SEHNR, FQNEAQ (reference sequence). The CDR3 loop is CASSPGSVHGYTF. The CDR3 region has the DNA TGTGCCAGCAGCCCAGGGTCCGTACATGGCTACACCTTC.

The chain has TRBV9 and TRBJ2-1; 7 bases align to TRBD2. The ends lost 0 bases at V and 6 bases at J; junction bases unmatched: 3. This CDR3 region has 14 residues. From germline, CDR1 is SGDLS and CDR2 YYNGEE. Here the CDR3 reads CASSVEPSGNEQFF. For the CDR3, the DNA is TGTGCCAGCAGCGTAGAGCCTAGCGGCAATGAGCAGTTCTTC.

The V and J genes are TRBV6-1 and TRBJ1-4; possible D gene TRBD1, 6 bases. Germline V gene data show CDR1 as MNHNS and CDR2 as SASEGT. The CDR3 has 14 residues. Trimming left V 2 bases short and J 5 bases short, with 9 bases between. CDR3 DNA sequence: TGTGCCAGCAGTGAAACAGGGTTCAATGAAAAACTGTTTTTT. Translating it yields CASSETGFNEKLFF.

The chain has TRBV7-2 and TRBJ1-2; D uncertain. The CDR3 totals 11 residues. Germline CDR1 reads SGHTA; CDR2 reads FQGNSA. The ends were cut back, 7 bases at V and 7 bases at J, with 10 bases in the middle. The CDR3 protein is CASTLEFGYTF. CDR3 DNA sequence: TGTGCCAGCACCTTGGAGTTTGGCTACACCTTC.